The 30 T cell receptor beta chains given below trace back to one sample, sequenced in a study of T-cell reconstitution after alpha-beta-depleted transplantation in children. A TCRbeta library incorporating unique molecular identifiers was prepared. MiXCR, run by TCRdb on the PCR reads, gives a single entry per CDR3 protein. The data contain 75,000 to 80,000 distinct CDR3 sequences, around 18% of them singletons. The sequencing used PBMCs, mostly from graft donor cells, collected 360 days after TCRalphabeta/CD19-depleted stem cell transplant. The receptors here all came from a male patient under 10 years old who had a stem cell transplant for acute lymphoblastic leukemia, so the T cells may come from the graft donor.

This clonotype was picked up many times. This chain links TRBV12-3 or TRBV12-4 with TRBJ2-3, with D unclear. This CDR3 has 15 residues. V was cut by 3 bases and J by 1 base, with 11 bases left in between. The CDR3 loop is CASSFYRKGTDTQYF. The CDR3 DNA follows: TGTGCCAGCAGTTTTTACCGCAAAGGCACAGATACGCAGTATTTT.

This clonotype was seen a few times. This chain connects TRBV6-5 to TRBJ2-5; TRBD2 matches 10 bases. V lost 2 bases, J lost 5 bases, and 8 bases stayed unmatched. Germline CDR1 and CDR2: MNHEY and SVGAGI. The CDR3 is made up of 16 amino acids. CDR3 DNA: TGTGCCAGCAGTTACCTCCGGACTAGCGGAATGGAGACCCAGTACTTC. Its protein is CASSYLRTSGMETQYF.

V gene TRBV12-3 or TRBV12-4 combines with J gene TRBJ2-1, with D possibly being TRBD2 (6 bases). The CDR3 is 15 amino acids. V lost 2 bases and J lost 4, with 12 bases in between. CDR3 DNA: TGTGCCAGCAGTTTAAATAGCGGAGTATACAATGAGCAGTTCTTC. Translating it yields CASSLNSGVYNEQFF.

This clonotype came up a few times. This chain uses TRBV29-1 with TRBJ1-5; 7 bases agree with TRBD1. The CDR3 runs to 17 residues. J gave up 0 bases and V 6 bases, and 14 bases lay outside the gene matches. The germline V gene has CDR1 SQVTM and CDR2 ANQGSEA. CDR3 sequence: CSVDTRDSGYSNQPQHF. In DNA, the CDR3 is TGCAGCGTCGACACCCGGGACAGTGGCTATAGCAATCAGCCCCAGCATTTT.

The chain links TRBV2 to TRBJ2-1; the D gene could be TRBD1 or TRBD2 (5 bases each). Germline V CDR1 and CDR2: SNHLY, FYNNEI. This CDR3 spans 13 amino acids. V was cut by 6 bases and J by 12 bases, with 18 bases left in between. The CDR3 DNA sequence: TGTGCCAGCAGGTCCGGGACCCACGAGAGGCAGTTCTTC. Amino acids: CASRSGTHERQFF.

This clonotype was detected a few times. J is TRBJ2-5 and V is TRBV5-1; the D gene is possibly TRBD2 (5 bases). Trimming shortened V by 1 base and J by 1 base, and 14 bases separated the two germline ends. The V gene's germline CDR1 is SGHRS and CDR2 YFSETQ. This CDR3 is built from 16 residues. The CDR3 here is CASSLSGFGIQETQYF. The CDR3, as DNA: TGCGCCAGCAGCTTGAGCGGCTTTGGGATCCAAGAGACCCAGTACTTC.

This clonotype was seen more than once but under ten times. This chain uses TRBV6-1 with TRBJ2-3, with D tentatively TRBD1 (6 bases). V lost 5 bases and J lost 1, with 10 bases in between. Germline values: CDR1 MNHNS, CDR2 SASEGT. This CDR3 comprises 14 residues. CDR3 nucleotide sequence: TGTGCCAGCAGTCCAAGACAGGGCACAGATACGCAGTATTTT. Amino acids: CASSPRQGTDTQYF.

This clonotype was counted only a few times. The genes are TRBV10-3 and TRBJ1-2; D remains unclear. CDR3 size: 13 residues. CDR1 and CDR2 from the germline V gene are ENHRY and SYGVKD. Trimming took off 3 bases at V and 6 bases at J, with 11 bases between the two ends. CDR3 loop: CAISESGVHGYTF. CDR3 DNA sequence: TGTGCCATCAGTGAATCTGGGGTGCATGGCTACACCTTC.

This chain connects TRBV25-1 to TRBJ2-2, with D uncertain. Germline V gene data show CDR1 as MGHDK and CDR2 as SYGVNS. The CDR3 is 14 amino acids. V lost 4 bases, J lost 4 bases, and 10 bases lay in between. The CDR3 region is CASSVLVGTGELFF. Written as DNA, the CDR3 is TGTGCCAGCAGTGTCTTAGTGGGCACCGGGGAGCTGTTTTTT.

This clonotype turned up a few times. This chain connects TRBV5-1 to TRBJ1-2, with 9 bases identical to TRBD1. With 0 bases clipped from V and 8 bases from J, the junction kept 2 bases outside the gene matches. The CDR3 sequence is 13 residues long. Germline lookup yields CDR1 SGHRS and CDR2 YFSETQ. For the CDR3, the DNA is TGCGCCAGCAGCTTGGACAGGGGGCAAGGCTACACCTTC. Translation gives CASSLDRGQGYTF.

This chain connects TRBV5-1 to TRBJ1-5, with D possibly matching TRBD1 (6 bases). Germline-derived CDR1 and CDR2 are SGHRS and YFSETQ. The V end lost 0 bases, the J end lost 3 bases, and 10 bases lay between the germline ends. This CDR3 contains 15 residues. CDR3 in DNA: TGCGCCAGCAGCTTGGAGGGACACTACAATCAGCCCCAGCATTTT. Residues: CASSLEGHYNQPQHF.

The chain employs TRBV6-2 or TRBV6-3 and TRBJ1-5, with 7 bases matching TRBD1. This CDR3 comprises 16 residues. V lost 2 bases and J lost 6; bases outside the gene matches: 10. Looked up from germline, CDR1 is MNHEY and CDR2 is SVGEGT. CDR3 sequence reads: CASSYHRGQFLQPQHF. In DNA, the CDR3 is TGTGCCAGCAGTTACCATAGGGGGCAGTTCCTTCAGCCCCAGCATTTT.

In this sample, this clonotype turned up a few times. The chain recombines TRBV12-3 or TRBV12-4 with TRBJ2-7; 7 bases match TRBD2. The CDR3 has 14 residues. Losses at the gene ends were 4 bases for V and 8 bases for J; bases not matched to a gene: 11. CDR3 nucleotide sequence: TGTGCCAGCAGTTCCGCTAGCGGCCTTTCCAAGCAGTACTTC. Residues: CASSSASGLSKQYF.

The rearrangement joins TRBV12-3 or TRBV12-4 to TRBJ2-7; TRBD2 matches at 10 bases. The length of the CDR3 is 16 residues. Trimming cost V 3 bases and J 5 bases; bases outside gene matches: 10. The CDR3 sequence: CASSFRASGSLHEQYF. Written as DNA, the CDR3 is TGTGCCAGCAGTTTCAGGGCTAGCGGGAGCCTTCACGAGCAGTACTTC.

The V call is TRBV5-1, the J call TRBJ2-1, with TRBD2 matching over 9 bases. CDR1 is SGHRS and CDR2 is YFSETQ in the germline V gene. This CDR3 spans 16 amino acids. J lost 6 bases, V lost 0 bases, and 7 bases had no gene match. In DNA, the CDR3 is TGCGCCAGCAGCTTGGTTGGCGGGAGGGCCTTCAATGAGCAGTTCTTC. This gives the protein CASSLVGGRAFNEQFF.

This clonotype was seen ten or more times. The CDR3 nucleotides are TGTGCCAGCAGTCACCGGGACAGATGGGAGACCCAGTACTTC. Amino acid sequence: CASSHRDRWETQYF. V usage is TRBV12-3 or TRBV12-4 and J usage is TRBJ2-5; 7 bases fit TRBD1. Trimming took 5 bases from V and 5 from J; bases not matched to a gene: 8. CDR3 length equals 14 residues.

The table lists this clonotype with a few counts. This sequence joins TRBV6-1 and TRBJ2-1, with 8 positions matching TRBD2. This CDR3 contains 18 residues. With 5 bases clipped from V and 8 bases from J, the junction kept 20 bases outside the gene matches. Germline V gene lookup returns CDR1 MNHNS and CDR2 SASEGT. The CDR3 coding sequence is TGTGCCAGCAGTAAGGGTAGACCCGGGACTAGGCTTTCAGATGAGCAGTTCTTC. Translated: CASSKGRPGTRLSDEQFF.

The V gene is TRBV5-1, the J gene TRBJ2-3; 12 nucleotides line up with TRBD2. This CDR3 is built from 17 residues. Unmatched junction bases numbered 7, after V lost 3 bases and J lost 2 bases. Germline-derived CDR1 and CDR2 are SGHRS and YFSETQ. The CDR3 bases are TGCGCCAGCAGCTCTCTCGGACTAGCGGGATTCACAGATACGCAGTATTTT. Encoded protein: CASSSLGLAGFTDTQYF.

The chain joins TRBV4-2 to TRBJ1-2; D ambiguous. Germline lookup yields CDR1 LGHNA and CDR2 YNFKEQ. The CDR3 is made up of 15 amino acids. V was clipped by 0 bases and J by 0 bases, with 8 bases between them. In nucleotides, the CDR3 is TGTGCCAGCAGCCAAGATGAGGACCCTAACTATGGCTACACCTTC. The encoded protein is CASSQDEDPNYGYTF.

This clonotype has a handful of counts. CDR3 DNA: TGTGCCAGCAGTTCGCTAAGTCGTAGCTCCTACAATGAGCAGTTCTTC. This codes for CASSSLSRSSYNEQFF. The J gene is TRBJ2-1, the V gene TRBV6-5; D gene uncertain. The ends were cut back, 4 bases at V and 0 bases at J, with 13 bases in the middle. CDR3 length: 16 amino acids. Germline V gene data show CDR1 as MNHEY and CDR2 as SVGAGI.

This CDR3 is CASSSLAGPGHEQFF. For the CDR3, the DNA is TGCGCCAGCAGCTCCCTAGCGGGACCGGGTCATGAGCAGTTCTTC. V is TRBV5-1 and J is TRBJ2-1; 9 bases align to TRBD2. Germline V gene lookup returns CDR1 SGHRS and CDR2 YFSETQ. The CDR3 runs 15 residues. J lost 8 bases, V lost 3 bases, and 9 bases had no gene match.

This clonotype appeared a few times. The rearrangement links TRBV7-2 to TRBJ2-1, with D possibly matching TRBD2 (6 bases). This CDR3 has 15 residues. The V and J ends lost 1 base and 9 bases respectively, with 16 bases between them. CDR1 is SGHTA, CDR2 FQGNSA, per germline. DNA of the CDR3: TGTGCCAGCAGCTTAGATGTGTGGGGGGATGGTGAGCAGTTCTTC. Protein: CASSLDVWGDGEQFF.

This clonotype was observed a handful of times. The genes are TRBV10-1 and TRBJ1-2; 7 bases fit TRBD1. CDR1 is WNHNN and CDR2 is SYGVQD in the germline V gene (reference sequence). The ends lost 11 bases at V and 5 bases at J; junction bases unmatched: 2. The CDR3 runs 10 residues. CDR3 amino acids: CAGGQYGYTF. The CDR3 region has the DNA TGCGCCGGGGGACAGTATGGCTACACCTTC.

This chain connects TRBV27 to TRBJ2-1; 15 bases map to TRBD2. Germline CDR1 reads MNHEY; CDR2 reads SMNVEV (reference sequence). V lost 0 bases, J lost 6 bases, and 3 bases stayed unmatched. The CDR3 length is 17 residues. The DNA of the CDR3 is TGTGCCAGCAGTTTATCATGGGGACTAGCGGGAGGCAATGAGCAGTTCTTC. Translated: CASSLSWGLAGGNEQFF.

There are many counts of this clonotype. The chain recombines TRBV5-1 with TRBJ2-7; tentative D call: TRBD1 (6 bases). Trimming took off 1 base at V and 1 base at J, with 12 bases between the two ends. From germline, CDR1 is SGHRS and CDR2 YFSETQ. The CDR3 totals 15 residues. CDR3 in amino acids: CASSLWGRESYEQYF. The CDR3 region has the DNA TGCGCCAGCAGCTTGTGGGGGCGAGAGTCCTACGAGCAGTACTTC.

The chain joins TRBV12-3 or TRBV12-4 to TRBJ2-7; 12 nucleotides align to TRBD2. V shed 3 bases and J 2 bases; nucleotides not matched to a gene: 5. This CDR3 comprises 16 residues. The CDR3 reads CASSFSTSGRTYEQYF. In nucleotides, the CDR3 is TGTGCCAGCAGTTTCTCGACTAGCGGGAGAACCTACGAGCAGTACTTC.

This clonotype appeared many times. V is TRBV30 and J is TRBJ1-5; D is unclear. V was shortened by 1 base and J by 10 bases, with 14 bases between the two germline ends. The CDR3 loop spans 13 amino acids. Germline V CDR1 and CDR2: GTSNPN, SVGIG (reference sequence). The CDR3 is CAWSALGRNPQHF. The CDR3 DNA follows: TGTGCCTGGAGTGCCCTCGGTCGAAACCCCCAGCATTTT.

This clonotype has ten or more counts. The chain uses TRBV5-1 and TRBJ2-7; 10 nucleotides agree with TRBD2. The CDR3 covers 14 residues. Trimming cost V 4 bases and J 3 bases; bases outside gene matches: 4. CDR1 is SGHRS, CDR2 YFSETQ, per germline. The CDR3 reads CASSTGLALYEQYF. The CDR3 DNA follows: TGCGCCAGCAGCACGGGACTAGCGCTCTACGAGCAGTACTTC.

A few counts support this clonotype. The chain is built from TRBV20-1 and TRBJ2-3; 9 nucleotides line up with TRBD2. Germline CDR1 reads DFQATT; CDR2 reads SNEGSKA (reference sequence). This CDR3 has 15 amino acids. Unmatched junction bases numbered 8, after V lost 5 bases and J lost 2 bases. The DNA for the CDR3 is TGCAGTGCTCCGAAACCGGGACTAGCCACAGATACGCAGTATTTT. Translation gives CSAPKPGLATDTQYF.

This clonotype was counted between two and nine times. This chain uses TRBV7-9 with TRBJ2-1; D is possibly TRBD2 (5 bases). The CDR3 runs to 16 residues. V was trimmed by 3 bases and J by 1 base, leaving 13 bases between them. Germline V gene lookup returns CDR1 SEHNR and CDR2 FQNEAQ (reference sequence). CDR3 nucleotide sequence: TGTGCCAGCAGCTTGGGTTTCGGGGTATCCTACAATGAGCAGTTCTTC. As protein: CASSLGFGVSYNEQFF.